The T cell receptor (beta chain) described here comes from a study of control samples from healthy donors and cancer patients. The data were produced by immunoSEQ multiplex PCR, yet TCRdb's version contains in-frame clones alone and is incomplete. The table includes 120,000 to 150,000 clones, 70% to 90% detected once. The germline V gene has CDR1 LGHDT and CDR2 YNNKEL (reference sequence). V dropped 4 bases and J dropped 7 bases, with 8 bases sitting between them. The CDR3 has 12 amino acids. The chain combines TRBV3-1 (or the pseudogene TRBV3-2) with TRBJ2-1, with no clear D. This clonotype originated in a young woman in good health. The sample was blood. CDR3: CASSLQRNEQFF. The CDR3 nucleotides are TGTGCCAGCAGCCTCCAGAGGAATGAGCAGTTCTTC.